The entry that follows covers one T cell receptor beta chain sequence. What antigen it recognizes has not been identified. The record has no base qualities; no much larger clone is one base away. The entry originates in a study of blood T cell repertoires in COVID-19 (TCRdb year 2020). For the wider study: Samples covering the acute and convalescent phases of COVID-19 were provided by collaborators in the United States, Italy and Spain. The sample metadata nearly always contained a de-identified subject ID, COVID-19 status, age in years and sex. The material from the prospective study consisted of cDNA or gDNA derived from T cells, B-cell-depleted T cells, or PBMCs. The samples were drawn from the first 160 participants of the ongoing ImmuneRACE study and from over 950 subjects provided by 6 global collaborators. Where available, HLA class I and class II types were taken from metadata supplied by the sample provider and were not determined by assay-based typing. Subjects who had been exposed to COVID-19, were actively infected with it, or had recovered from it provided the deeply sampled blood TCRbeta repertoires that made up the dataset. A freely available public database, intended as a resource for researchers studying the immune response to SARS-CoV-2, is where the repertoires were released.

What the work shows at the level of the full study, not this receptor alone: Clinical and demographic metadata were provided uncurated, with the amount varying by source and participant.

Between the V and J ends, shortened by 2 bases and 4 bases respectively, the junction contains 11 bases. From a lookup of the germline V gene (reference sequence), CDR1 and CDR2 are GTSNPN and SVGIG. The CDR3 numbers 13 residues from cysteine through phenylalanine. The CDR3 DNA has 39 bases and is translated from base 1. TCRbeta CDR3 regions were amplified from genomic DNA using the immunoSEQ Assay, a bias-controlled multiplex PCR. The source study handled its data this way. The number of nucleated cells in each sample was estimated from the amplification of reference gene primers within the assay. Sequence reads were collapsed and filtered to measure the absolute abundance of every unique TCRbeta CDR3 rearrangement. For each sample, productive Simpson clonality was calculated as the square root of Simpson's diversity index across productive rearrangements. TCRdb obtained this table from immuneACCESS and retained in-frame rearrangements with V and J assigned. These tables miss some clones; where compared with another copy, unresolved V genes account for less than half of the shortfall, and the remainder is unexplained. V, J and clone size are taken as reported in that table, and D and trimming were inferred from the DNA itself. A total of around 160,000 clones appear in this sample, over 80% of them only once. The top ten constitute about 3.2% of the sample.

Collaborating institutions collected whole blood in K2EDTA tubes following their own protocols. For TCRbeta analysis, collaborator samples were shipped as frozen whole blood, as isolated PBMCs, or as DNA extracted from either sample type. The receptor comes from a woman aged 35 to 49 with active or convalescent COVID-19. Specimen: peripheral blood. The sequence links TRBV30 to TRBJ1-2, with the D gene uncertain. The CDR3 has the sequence CAWSTIRGYGYTF. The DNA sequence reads TGTGCCTGGAGTACTATTCGCGGCTATGGCTACACCTTC. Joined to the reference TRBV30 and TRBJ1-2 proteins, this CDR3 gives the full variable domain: SQTIHQWPATLVQPVGSPLSLECTVEGTSNPNLYWYRQAAGRGLQLLFYSVGIGQISSEVPQNLSASRPQDRQFILSSKKLLLSDSGFYLCAWSTIRGYGYTFGSGTRLTVV.